These 21 T cell receptor beta chains originate from one sample sequenced in a study of control samples from healthy donors and cancer patients. Produced via immunoSEQ multiplex PCR; TCRdb's table is partial and in-frame only. The table records 110,000 or so clones, around 87% of them present only once. Sequencing used blood. These receptors originate from a man under 40 in good health.

This CDR3 is CATSREGHQNQPQHF. CDR3 DNA: TGTGCCACCAGCAGAGAAGGTCACCAGAATCAGCCCCAGCATTTT. The rearrangement links TRBV15 to TRBJ1-5; D not resolved. The CDR3 has 15 residues. CDR1 is LNHNV and CDR2 is YYDKDF in the germline V gene (reference sequence). Trimming shortened V by 0 bases and J by 4 bases, and 10 bases separated the two germline ends.

Only a few counts were recorded for this clone. V and J are TRBV3-1 (or the pseudogene TRBV3-2) and TRBJ1-2; TRBD1 is a possible D gene (5 bases). CDR3 size: 17 residues. In germline, CDR1 is LGHDT, CDR2 YNNKEL (reference sequence). V was pared by 4 bases and J by 2 bases, with 20 bases between. As DNA, the CDR3 is TGTGCCAGCAGCCCACCAGGGAACGGCCCTCTCAACTATGGCTACACCTTC. Translation gives CASSPPGNGPLNYGYTF.

This chain uses TRBV11-2 with TRBJ2-1, with no clear D. V shed 0 bases and J shed 6 bases, with 6 bases lying between them. In germline, CDR1 is SGHAT, CDR2 FQNNGV. This CDR3 is 13 amino acids long. The CDR3 DNA reads as TGTGCCAGCAGCTTAGAGGCCGGCAATGAGCAGTTCTTC. Translated: CASSLEAGNEQFF.

This clone was seen a single time. This chain joins TRBV10-3 and TRBJ2-1; maybe TRBD2 (6 bases). The V gene lost 10 bases and the J gene lost 1 base, with 20 bases spanning the gap. The length of the CDR3 is 16 residues. Germline CDR1 and CDR2: ENHRY and SYGVKD. CDR3 DNA sequence: TGTGCCAGTTCTTTAGCCGGGACTGGGTCCTACAATGAGCAGTTCTTC. Encoded protein: CASSLAGTGSYNEQFF.

The gene calls are TRBV2 and TRBJ2-1; D not resolved. V lost 2 bases and J lost 5, with 13 bases in between. The CDR3 sequence is 15 residues long. Per germline, CDR1 SNHLY and CDR2 FYNNEI. The CDR3 is CASSETGFYNNEQFF. Written as DNA, the CDR3 is TGTGCCAGCAGTGAAACCGGATTTTACAACAATGAGCAGTTCTTC.

V usage is TRBV19 and J usage is TRBJ2-7, with 7 bases matching TRBD1. The germline V gene encodes CDR1 LNHDA and CDR2 SQIVND (reference sequence). The CDR3 has 14 amino acids. V shed 5 bases and J 4 bases; nucleotides not matched to a gene: 8. The CDR3: CASSPGSGGYEQYF. CDR3 coding DNA: TGTGCCAGTAGTCCGGGCTCAGGGGGTTACGAGCAGTACTTC.

This chain's CDR3 is CASSSHGESTYGYTF. DNA for the CDR3: TGTGCCAGCAGCTCACACGGAGAATCTACCTATGGCTACACCTTC. The V call is TRBV5-8, the J call TRBJ1-2, with D unclear. V gave up 3 bases and J gave up 4 bases, with 16 bases separating them. Germline V CDR1 and CDR2: SGHTS, YDEGEE. The CDR3 consists of 15 residues.

Comment on this clone: Other DNA sequences within the sample encode an identical CDR3. The V and J genes are TRBV4-1 and TRBJ1-2; 11 bases map to TRBD1. Trimming took 11 bases from V and 8 from J; bases not matched to a gene: 19. Germline CDR1 MGHRA, CDR2 YSYEKL. The CDR3 length is 16 residues. DNA of the CDR3: TGCGCCCCCAGCCACGGGCGGGGGGGACAGGGGGAAGGCTACACCTTC. Translation: CAPSHGRGGQGEGYTF.

The genes are TRBV18 and TRBJ2-5; no reliable D call. CDR3 size: 13 residues. V gave up 3 bases and J gave up 4 bases, with 9 bases separating them. Germline values: CDR1 KGHSH, CDR2 LQKENI. This CDR3 reads CASSPGLGETQYF. CDR3 sequence (DNA): TGTGCCAGCTCACCGGGCTTGGGAGAGACCCAGTACTTC.

The CDR3 nucleotides read TGCGCCAGCAGCCGCCAAAAGGGGACTTCCTACAATGAGCAGTTCTTC. Translating it yields CASSRQKGTSYNEQFF. The chain links TRBV4-1 to TRBJ2-1; TRBD2 might be the D (6 bases). V was cut by 4 bases and J by 1 base, with 14 bases left in between. The germline CDR1 and CDR2 sequences are MGHRA and YSYEKL. The CDR3 is 16 residues long.

This clone appeared a single time. The chain is built from TRBV18 and TRBJ2-5; 8 positions agree with TRBD1. This CDR3 comprises 16 residues. Germline assignment: CDR1 KGHSH and CDR2 LQKENI. With 4 bases clipped from V and 6 bases from J, the junction kept 13 bases outside the gene matches. The CDR3 protein is CASSQQSTGGVKTQYF. The CDR3 bases are TGTGCCAGCTCACAACAATCCACAGGGGGTGTAAAGACCCAGTACTTC.

V usage is TRBV12-3 or TRBV12-4 and J usage is TRBJ1-5, with D possibly matching TRBD1 (5 bases). V lost 6 bases and J 11 bases, leaving 11 bases between the germline ends. CDR3 length: 11 residues. The CDR3 reads CASSDVGAQHF. CDR3 nucleotide sequence: TGTGCCAGCAGCGACGTGGGGGCCCAGCATTTT.

This clone was observed a few times. The chain joins TRBV7-2 to TRBJ1-1, with D unclear. The V and J ends lost 2 bases and 4 bases respectively, with 14 bases between them. CDR1 and CDR2 from the germline V gene are SGHTA and FQGNSA. The CDR3 has 15 residues. The CDR3: CASSLSGTGATEAFF. CDR3 nucleotide sequence: TGTGCCAGCAGCTTATCGGGCACGGGAGCCACTGAAGCTTTCTTT. Full variable domain (outside the CDR3, taken from reference TRBV7-2 and TRBJ1-1): GAGVSQSPSNKVTEKGKDVELRCDPISGHTALYWYRQSLGQGLEFLIYFQGNSAPDKSGLPSDRFSAERTGGSVSTLTIQRTQQEDSAVYLCASSLSGTGATEAFFGQGTRLTVV.

The chain employs TRBV14 and TRBJ1-1; perhaps TRBD1 as D (5 bases). From germline, CDR1 is SGHDN and CDR2 FVKESK. The V gene lost 4 bases and the J gene lost 4 bases, with 13 bases spanning the gap. The CDR3 totals 14 residues. The CDR3 bases are TGTGCCAGCAGCCGCCTCAGGGCTGGCACTGAAGCTTTCTTT. Amino acids: CASSRLRAGTEAFF.

The rearrangement links TRBV6-5 to TRBJ2-5; TRBD1 agrees at 7 bases. CDR1 MNHEY and CDR2 SVGAGI come from the germline V gene. The trim removed 7 bases at V and 2 bases at J, leaving 7 bases unmatched. The length of the CDR3 is 14 residues. The DNA for the CDR3 is TGTGCCAGCAACAGGGGAAAGGGTCAAGAGACCCAGTACTTC. Protein sequence: CASNRGKGQETQYF.

The chain links TRBV27 to TRBJ2-1; possibly TRBD2 for D (6 bases). This CDR3 has 15 amino acids. V was trimmed by 8 bases and J by 7 bases, leaving 21 bases between them. Germline CDR1 is MNHEY and CDR2 is SMNVEV (reference sequence). The CDR3: CASGLAGRDNNEQFF. CDR3 coding DNA: TGTGCCAGCGGTCTGGCGGGGCGAGACAATAATGAGCAGTTCTTC.

CDR3 in DNA: TGTGCCATCAGTGAATTACAGACAGGGTTCTCTGGAAACACCATATATTTT. Protein product: CAISELQTGFSGNTIYF. The V gene is TRBV10-3, the J gene TRBJ1-3; 7 nucleotides match TRBD1. The CDR3 is 17 residues long. Germline V gene lookup returns CDR1 ENHRY and CDR2 SYGVKD. With 3 bases clipped from V and 0 bases from J, the junction kept 8 bases outside the gene matches.

The rearrangement links TRBV13 to TRBJ2-3; D uncertain. Trimming removed 4 bases from V and 4 bases from J, with 18 bases in between. This CDR3 spans 16 amino acids. Per germline, CDR1 PRHDT and CDR2 FYEKMQ (reference sequence). The CDR3: CASSSTTLRPSDTQYF. The CDR3, as DNA: TGTGCCAGCAGCTCGACGACTCTCAGGCCCTCAGATACGCAGTATTTT.

The chain carries TRBV4-1 and TRBJ1-5, with a tentative D call TRBD1 (6 bases). Germline V gives CDR1 MGHRA, CDR2 YSYEKL. The V and J ends lost 4 bases and 3 bases respectively, with 10 bases between them. This CDR3 has 14 amino acids. CDR3 DNA sequence: TGCGCCAGCAGCCCCCGACAGGACAATCAGCCCCAGCATTTT. Amino acids: CASSPRQDNQPQHF.

Within the sample, this clone is medium-sized (0.01 to 0.1%). The identical CDR3 is also encoded by other nucleotide sequences in the sample. The chain has TRBV4-1 and TRBJ1-2; 9 positions match TRBD1. This CDR3 has 16 amino acids. Germline V gene data show CDR1 as MGHRA and CDR2 as YSYEKL. The V and J ends lost 3 bases and 8 bases, in that order; junction bases with no gene match: 13. The CDR3 spells CASSHGWGGQGEGYTF. The CDR3 nucleotides read TGCGCCAGCAGCCACGGGTGGGGGGGACAGGGTGAAGGCTACACCTTC.

The chain employs TRBV7-8 and TRBJ2-7; no clear D gene. V lost 5 bases and J 2 bases, leaving 16 bases between the germline ends. Germline lookup yields CDR1 SGHVS and CDR2 FQNEAQ. This CDR3 has 15 amino acids. CDR3 sequence (DNA): TGTGCCAGCAGCCGGGCAGACACGATGACCTACGAGCAGTACTTC. Its translation is CASSRADTMTYEQYF.